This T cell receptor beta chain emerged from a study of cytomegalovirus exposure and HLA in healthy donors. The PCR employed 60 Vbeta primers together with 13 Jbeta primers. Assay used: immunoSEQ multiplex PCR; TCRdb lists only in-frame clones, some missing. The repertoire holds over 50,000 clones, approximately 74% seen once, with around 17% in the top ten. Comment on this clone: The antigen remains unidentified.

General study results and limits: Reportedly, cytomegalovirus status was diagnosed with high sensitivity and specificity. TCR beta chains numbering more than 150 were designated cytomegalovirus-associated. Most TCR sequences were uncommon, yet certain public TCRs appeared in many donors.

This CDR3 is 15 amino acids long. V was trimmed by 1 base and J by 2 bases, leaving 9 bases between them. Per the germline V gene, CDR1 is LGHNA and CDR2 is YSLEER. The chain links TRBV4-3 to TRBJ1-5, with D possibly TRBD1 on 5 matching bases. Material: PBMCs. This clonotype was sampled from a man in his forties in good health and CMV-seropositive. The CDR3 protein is CASSQGARGNQPQHF. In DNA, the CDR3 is TGCGCCAGCAGCCAAGGAGCCAGGGGCAATCAGCCCCAGCATTTT.